The 10 T cell receptor beta chains below were found in one sample sequenced in a study of T cells after yellow fever vaccination. One entry per CDR3 protein results from TCRdb running MiXCR on the 5' RACE reads. The sample includes approximately 120,000 distinct CDR3 sequences, 7.4% of them seen just once. The sequences come from CD4+ T cells sorted from PBMCs, collected more than 8 days after the first yellow fever vaccination. These receptors originate from a man in his late teens or twenties who received the YFV17D yellow fever vaccine.

This clonotype has ten or more counts. V is TRBV6-6 and J is TRBJ2-1; no definite D call. The germline V gene encodes CDR1 MNHNY and CDR2 SVGAGI (reference sequence). V was trimmed by 2 bases and J by 9 bases, leaving 11 bases between them. The CDR3 covers 13 residues. CDR3 DNA: TGTGCCAGCAGTTACGGCCCCGTAGGTGAGCAGTTCTTC. Its protein is CASSYGPVGEQFF.

This clonotype showed up many times. The chain couples TRBV5-4 to TRBJ1-2; maybe TRBD1 (5 bases). The CDR3 totals 16 residues. CDR1 and CDR2 (germline): SGHNT, YYREEE (reference sequence). V gave up 5 bases and J gave up 1 base, with 18 bases separating them. The CDR3 nucleotides read TGTGCCAGCAGGATTGGGACGGGAGCTGTTAACTATGGCTACACCTTC. Residues: CASRIGTGAVNYGYTF.

The chain employs TRBV11-3 and TRBJ2-5; unclear D gene. The V end was cut by 6 bases, the J end by 1 base, with 9 bases between. CDR1 and CDR2 (germline): SGHNT, YENEEA. The CDR3 is made up of 13 amino acids. CDR3 coding DNA: TGTGCCAGCAGTAGCCGGGCCCAAGAGACCCAGTACTTC. Its protein is CASSSRAQETQYF.

This clonotype occurred many times. This chain uses TRBV20-1 with TRBJ2-1; 8 nucleotides agree with TRBD1. V lost 3 bases, J lost 8 bases, and 15 bases stayed unmatched. Germline CDR1 is DFQATT and CDR2 is SNEGSKA (reference sequence). This CDR3 is built from 16 residues. The CDR3 DNA is TGCAGTGCTAGCACTCCCGGGACAGGCTCGCATCATGAGCAGTTCTTC. Translated, it gives CSASTPGTGSHHEQFF.

There are many counts of this clonotype. This chain joins TRBV5-1 and TRBJ2-7; TRBD1 matches at 7 bases. The germline gives CDR1 SGHRS, CDR2 YFSETQ. The CDR3 is made up of 15 amino acids. Trimming took 5 bases from V and 0 from J; bases not matched to a gene: 8. The CDR3 protein is CASRQGQLSSYEQYF. In DNA form, the CDR3 reads TGCGCCAGCAGGCAGGGACAGTTGAGCTCCTACGAGCAGTACTTC. Looking up the rest from reference TRBV5-1 and TRBJ2-7 gives the full variable domain: KAGVTQTPRYLIKTRGQQVTLSCSPISGHRSVSWYQQTPGQGLQFLFEYFSETQRNKGNFPGRFSGRQFSNSRSEMNVSTLELGDSALYLCASRQGQLSSYEQYFGPGTRLTVT.

Ten or more counts support this clonotype. The V call is TRBV6-2 or TRBV6-3, the J call TRBJ2-5, with D possibly called TRBD1 or TRBD2 (5 bases each). The CDR3 is 15 amino acids. Deletions cut 8 bases from V and 5 bases from J, with 21 bases between. Looked up from germline, CDR1 is MNHEY and CDR2 is SVGEGT. In nucleotides, the CDR3 is TGTGCCAGCGAGGGCCGGGGCCGTGAGGGGGAGACCCAGTACTTC. This gives the protein CASEGRGREGETQYF.

This clonotype was detected a few times. The V gene is TRBV5-4, the J gene TRBJ2-7; 7 positions match TRBD1. Germline CDR1 reads SGHNT; CDR2 reads YYREEE (reference sequence). J lost 5 bases, V lost 6 bases, and 14 bases had no gene match. This CDR3 is 15 amino acids long. This CDR3 reads CASNLGGNSADEQYF. CDR3 nucleotides: TGTGCCAGCAACTTAGGGGGCAACTCCGCTGACGAGCAGTACTTC.

This clonotype was seen at least ten times. This rearrangement joins TRBV20-1 to TRBJ2-3; D is undetermined. The CDR3 is made up of 13 amino acids. Trimming shortened V by 1 base and J by 2 bases, and 7 bases separated the two germline ends. The germline gives CDR1 DFQATT, CDR2 SNEGSKA (reference sequence). The CDR3 loop is CSARVSLTDTQYF. The CDR3 nucleotides are TGCAGTGCTAGAGTGAGCCTCACAGATACGCAGTATTTT.

This clonotype has only a few counts. This CDR3 reads CASSSTQASQPQHF. CDR3 in DNA: TGTGCCAGCAGTTCCACTCAGGCGAGCCAGCCCCAGCATTTT. The chain has TRBV6-5 and TRBJ1-5; D is ambiguous. The germline gives CDR1 MNHEY, CDR2 SVGAGI. The V and J ends lost 4 bases and 7 bases respectively, with 14 bases between them. This CDR3 region has 14 residues.

The sample holds many counts of this clonotype. The chain has TRBV20-1 and TRBJ2-3; TRBD2 matches at 9 bases. This CDR3 contains 15 residues. CDR1 is DFQATT, CDR2 SNEGSKA, per germline (reference sequence). V lost 5 bases to trimming and J lost 4 bases; unmatched junction nucleotides: 10. The CDR3 nucleotides are TGCAGTGCTCCTCACGCTAGCGGGGTGCCAGATACGCAGTATTTT. Amino acid sequence: CSAPHASGVPDTQYF.